Presented here are 20 T cell receptor beta chains from one specimen sequenced in a study of cytomegalovirus exposure and HLA in healthy donors. Amplification used 60 Vbeta primers and 13 Jbeta primers. Method: immunoSEQ multiplex PCR; TCRdb's copy keeps in-frame clones and lacks some. The table has tens of thousands of clones, roughly 72% seen once. The specimen was PBMCs. These receptors originate from a woman aged 50 to 65 in good health and CMV-seropositive.

The chain uses TRBV29-1 and TRBJ2-4; D is uncertain. Trimming took off 1 base at V and 5 bases at J, with 9 bases between the two ends. Looked up from germline, CDR1 is SQVTM and CDR2 is ANQGSEA. The CDR3 is 13 amino acids. The CDR3 sequence: CSVEGSGQNIQYF. The CDR3 nucleotides read TGCAGCGTTGAAGGGTCTGGCCAAAACATTCAGTACTTC. The full variable domain, its missing parts supplied by reference TRBV29-1 and TRBJ2-4, is SAVISQKPSRDICQRGTSLTIQCQVDSQVTMMFWYRQQPGQSLTLIATANQGSEATYESGFVIDKFPISRPNLTFSTLTVSNMSPEDSSIYLCSVEGSGQNIQYFGAGTRLSVL.

A few counts support this clone. The chain carries TRBV7-2 and TRBJ1-2; D unresolved. Trimming removed 1 base at V and 9 bases at J, with 9 bases between. The CDR3 runs 12 residues. CDR1 is SGHTA and CDR2 is FQGNSA in the germline V gene. The CDR3 spells CASSLGGLRYTF. CDR3 nucleotides: TGTGCCAGCAGCTTAGGAGGTTTGCGCTACACCTTC. Variable domain in full (rest from reference TRBV7-2 and TRBJ1-2): GAGVSQSPSNKVTEKGKDVELRCDPISGHTALYWYRQSLGQGLEFLIYFQGNSAPDKSGLPSDRFSAERTGGSVSTLTIQRTQQEDSAVYLCASSLGGLRYTFGSGTRLTVV.

This clone was seen once. This rearrangement joins TRBV11-2 to TRBJ2-4, with 10 bases matching TRBD2. The J segment lost 5 bases and the V segment lost 5 bases, leaving 9 bases of the junction unmatched. The CDR3 length is 16 residues. CDR1 is SGHAT, CDR2 FQNNGV, per germline. CDR3 amino acids: CASSLRLAGAENIQYF. The CDR3 nucleotides read TGTGCCAGCAGCCTAAGACTAGCGGGCGCTGAAAACATTCAGTACTTC.

The chain couples TRBV29-1 to TRBJ1-5; TRBD1 might be the D (5 bases). Germline lookup yields CDR1 SQVTM and CDR2 ANQGSEA. V lost 2 bases to trimming and J lost 4 bases, with 12 bases between them. There are 14 residues in the CDR3. This CDR3 reads CSVETGMGNQPQHF. The CDR3 nucleotides are TGCAGCGTTGAAACAGGAATGGGTAATCAGCCCCAGCATTTT.

The sample holds a few counts of this clone. The V gene is TRBV10-3, the J gene TRBJ2-1; D gene ambiguous. V was pared by 2 bases and J by 0 bases, with 8 bases between. Looked up from germline, CDR1 is ENHRY and CDR2 is SYGVKD. The CDR3 extends over 15 amino acids. CDR3 nucleotides: TGTGCCATCAGTGAGCTTTCGAGCTCCTACAATGAGCAGTTCTTC. It specifies CAISELSSSYNEQFF.

The rearrangement uses TRBV7-9 and TRBJ1-2; maybe TRBD1 (5 bases). V was shortened by 5 bases and J by 8 bases, with 15 bases between the two germline ends. Germline V gene lookup returns CDR1 SEHNR and CDR2 FQNEAQ (reference sequence). The CDR3 consists of 13 residues. In DNA form, the CDR3 reads TGTGCCAGCAGCCAGCGCCCGCAGGGCGGCTACACCTTC. Protein sequence: CASSQRPQGGYTF.

The CDR3 loop reads CASSPSGIVSYEQYF. The CDR3 DNA follows: TGTGCCAGCAGCCCCAGCGGGATAGTGAGCTACGAGCAGTACTTC. The J gene is TRBJ2-7, the V gene TRBV7-9, with 7 bases aligning to TRBD2. Germline V lookup: CDR1 SEHNR, CDR2 FQNEAQ (reference sequence). This CDR3 has 15 residues. With 5 bases clipped from V and 3 bases from J, the junction kept 10 bases outside the gene matches. The full variable domain, with the rest looked up from reference TRBV7-9 and TRBJ2-7, is DTGVSQNPRHKITKRGQNVTFRCDPISEHNRLYWYRQTLGQGPEFLTYFQNEAQLEKSRLLSDRFSAERPKGSFSTLEIQRTEQGDSAMYLCASSPSGIVSYEQYFGPGTRLTVT.

CDR3 residues: CAWRGQEDYQPQHF. CDR3 bases: TGTGCCTGGAGAGGTCAGGAAGATTATCAGCCCCAGCATTTT. The chain joins TRBV30 to TRBJ1-5; D is unclear. Trimming stripped 3 bases from V and 5 bases from J, with 14 bases between. CDR3 length: 14 residues. Germline V gene lookup returns CDR1 GTSNPN and CDR2 SVGIG (reference sequence).

V and J are TRBV7-9 and TRBJ2-7, with D maybe TRBD2 (5 bases). The germline V gene encodes CDR1 SEHNR and CDR2 FQNEAQ (reference sequence). V lost 5 bases and J 3 bases, leaving 11 bases between the germline ends. The CDR3 length is 13 residues. CDR3 in amino acids: CASSHSEDYEQYF. The CDR3 region has the DNA TGTGCCAGCAGCCATTCGGAGGACTACGAGCAGTACTTC. The full variable domain, its missing parts supplied by reference TRBV7-9 and TRBJ2-7, is DTGVSQNPRHKITKRGQNVTFRCDPISEHNRLYWYRQTLGQGPEFLTYFQNEAQLEKSRLLSDRFSAERPKGSFSTLEIQRTEQGDSAMYLCASSHSEDYEQYFGPGTRLTVT.

The chain carries TRBV29-1 and TRBJ2-7, with TRBD2 as a possible D gene (5 bases). The CDR3 is 11 residues long. Germline V gene lookup returns CDR1 SQVTM and CDR2 ANQGSEA. V lost 6 bases and J lost 7, with 13 bases in between. The CDR3 loop reads CSVEEEWEQYF. DNA for the CDR3: TGCAGCGTGGAGGAGGAATGGGAGCAGTACTTC.

This chain links TRBV6-1 with TRBJ2-3, with D possibly TRBD1 on 5 matching bases. The CDR3 covers 17 residues. The germline V gene encodes CDR1 MNHNS and CDR2 SASEGT. V was trimmed by 2 bases and J by 4 bases, leaving 19 bases between them. The CDR3 nucleotides are TGTGCCAGCAGTGAATCCAGCTGGGGCAGAGAGGCAGATACGCAGTATTTT. It encodes CASSESSWGREADTQYF.

V and J are TRBV7-3 and TRBJ2-1; D might be TRBD2 (6 bases). Trimming shortened V by 5 bases and J by 6 bases, and 14 bases separated the two germline ends. CDR3 length: 14 amino acids. Germline V lookup: CDR1 SGHTA, CDR2 FQGTGA. For the CDR3, the DNA is TGTGCCAGCAGCCTGGAGGGTCCGTCCAATGAGCAGTTCTTC. This translates into CASSLEGPSNEQFF.

This CDR3 reads CATSRGLAGVKETQYF. In nucleotides, the CDR3 is TGTGCCACCAGCAGAGGACTAGCGGGGGTCAAAGAGACCCAGTACTTC. The chain uses TRBV15 and TRBJ2-5; TRBD2 aligns across 12 bases. CDR3 length: 16 residues. Germline V lookup: CDR1 LNHNV, CDR2 YYDKDF (reference sequence). The trim removed 1 base at V and 3 bases at J, leaving 3 bases unmatched.

The V gene is TRBV11-2, the J gene TRBJ2-7, with 7 bases that match TRBD2. V was clipped by 5 bases and J by 2 bases; unmatched bases: 12. From germline, CDR1 is SGHAT and CDR2 FQNNGV. This CDR3 is 16 amino acids long. The CDR3 sequence is CASSQPRASGAYEQYF. In nucleotides, the CDR3 is TGTGCCAGCAGCCAACCCCGGGCTAGCGGAGCCTACGAGCAGTACTTC.

This rearrangement joins TRBV5-6 to TRBJ2-3; D gene uncertain. Trimming left V 1 base short and J 0 bases short, with 6 bases between. CDR3 length: 14 residues. CDR1 and CDR2 from the germline V gene are SGHDT and YYEEEE. Here the CDR3 reads CASSLTRSTDTQYF. CDR3 DNA: TGTGCCAGCAGCTTGACACGAAGCACAGATACGCAGTATTTT.

The J gene is TRBJ2-7, the V gene TRBV10-3; D is perhaps TRBD1 (6 bases). The ends were cut back, 8 bases at V and 7 bases at J, with 18 bases in the middle. Germline-derived CDR1 and CDR2 are ENHRY and SYGVKD. This CDR3 has 13 amino acids. CDR3 nucleotides: TGTGCCATCGGCGGGCAGGGGAGTCCGGAGCAGTACTTC. Translated, it gives CAIGGQGSPEQYF.

The chain uses TRBV7-2 and TRBJ2-1; D may be TRBD2 (7 bases). The V gene's germline CDR1 is SGHTA and CDR2 FQGNSA. This CDR3 is 17 amino acids long. V lost 5 bases, J lost 7 bases, and 24 bases lay in between. This chain's CDR3 is CASSPPAWGGAWNEQFF. The CDR3, as DNA: TGTGCCAGCAGCCCCCCGGCTTGGGGGGGGGCATGGAATGAGCAGTTCTTC.

The chain links TRBV4-3 to TRBJ2-7, with 8 bases that match TRBD2. The germline V gene has CDR1 LGHNA and CDR2 YSLEER. This CDR3 region has 17 residues. V shed 1 base and J 6 bases; nucleotides not matched to a gene: 14. The CDR3 DNA reads as TGCGCCAGCAGCCAAGGACTTTCTGTAGCGGGGAGTGCCGAGCAGTACTTC. Its protein is CASSQGLSVAGSAEQYF.

The chain carries TRBV18 and TRBJ2-5; tentative D call: TRBD2 (6 bases). Germline CDR1 reads KGHSH; CDR2 reads LQKENI. The CDR3 covers 13 residues. Trimming left V 3 bases short and J 4 bases short, with 9 bases between. The CDR3 is CASSPGLSETQYF. Written as DNA, the CDR3 is TGTGCCAGCTCACCGGGACTGTCAGAGACCCAGTACTTC.

The chain links TRBV30 to TRBJ1-4, with D uncertain. This CDR3 is 14 amino acids long. Germline V lookup: CDR1 GTSNPN, CDR2 SVGIG (reference sequence). Trimming pared 5 bases from V and 0 bases from J, leaving 10 bases between. CDR3 protein: CAWGQQTTNEKLFF. The CDR3 DNA reads as TGTGCCTGGGGGCAACAGACAACTAATGAAAAACTGTTTTTT.